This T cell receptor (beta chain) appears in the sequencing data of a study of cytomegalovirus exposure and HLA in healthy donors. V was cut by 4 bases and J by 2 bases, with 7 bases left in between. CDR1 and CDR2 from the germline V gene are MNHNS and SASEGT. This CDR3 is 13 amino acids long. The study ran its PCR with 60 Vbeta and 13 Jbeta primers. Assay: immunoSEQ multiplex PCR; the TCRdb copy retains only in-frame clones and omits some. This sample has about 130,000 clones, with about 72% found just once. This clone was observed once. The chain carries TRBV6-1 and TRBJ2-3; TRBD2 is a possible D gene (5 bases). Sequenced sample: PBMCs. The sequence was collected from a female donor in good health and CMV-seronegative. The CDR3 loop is CASSGGVTDTQYF. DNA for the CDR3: TGTGCCAGCAGTGGGGGAGTCACAGATACGCAGTATTTT.